This T cell receptor beta chain was documented in a study of cytomegalovirus exposure and HLA in healthy donors. This clone was found a few times. The study ran its PCR with 60 Vbeta and 13 Jbeta primers. Libraries were prepared by immunoSEQ multiplex PCR; TCRdb keeps only in-frame clonotypes and omits some of them. The sample records some 150,000 clones, 82% being singletons. The CDR3 runs to 12 residues. Germline V gene data show CDR1 as SNHLY and CDR2 as FYNNEI. V lost 7 bases to trimming and J lost 5 bases, with 8 bases between them. This clonotype originated in a man aged 30 to 39 in good health and CMV-seropositive. The sample was PBMCs. The chain joins TRBV2 to TRBJ2-2; D may be TRBD2 (6 bases). The DNA for the CDR3 is TGTGCCAGCAAGGAGGGGACCGGGGAGCTGTTTTTT. The encoded protein is CASKEGTGELFF.